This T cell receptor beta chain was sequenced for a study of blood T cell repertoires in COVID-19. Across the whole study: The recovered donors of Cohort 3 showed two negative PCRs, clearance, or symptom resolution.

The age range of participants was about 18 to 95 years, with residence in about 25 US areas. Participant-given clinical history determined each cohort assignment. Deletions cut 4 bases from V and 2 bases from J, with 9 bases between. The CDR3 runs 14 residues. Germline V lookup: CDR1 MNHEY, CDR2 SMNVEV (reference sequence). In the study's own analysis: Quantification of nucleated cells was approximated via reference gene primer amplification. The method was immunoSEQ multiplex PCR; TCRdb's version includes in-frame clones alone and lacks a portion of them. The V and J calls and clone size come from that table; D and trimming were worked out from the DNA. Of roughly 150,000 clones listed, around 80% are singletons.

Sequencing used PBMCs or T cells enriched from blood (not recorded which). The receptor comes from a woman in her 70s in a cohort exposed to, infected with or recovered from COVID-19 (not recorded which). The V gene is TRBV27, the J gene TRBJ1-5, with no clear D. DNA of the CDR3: TGTGCCAGCAGTTCATGGCAGGGCAATCAGCCCCAGCATTTT. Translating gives CASSSWQGNQPQHF.